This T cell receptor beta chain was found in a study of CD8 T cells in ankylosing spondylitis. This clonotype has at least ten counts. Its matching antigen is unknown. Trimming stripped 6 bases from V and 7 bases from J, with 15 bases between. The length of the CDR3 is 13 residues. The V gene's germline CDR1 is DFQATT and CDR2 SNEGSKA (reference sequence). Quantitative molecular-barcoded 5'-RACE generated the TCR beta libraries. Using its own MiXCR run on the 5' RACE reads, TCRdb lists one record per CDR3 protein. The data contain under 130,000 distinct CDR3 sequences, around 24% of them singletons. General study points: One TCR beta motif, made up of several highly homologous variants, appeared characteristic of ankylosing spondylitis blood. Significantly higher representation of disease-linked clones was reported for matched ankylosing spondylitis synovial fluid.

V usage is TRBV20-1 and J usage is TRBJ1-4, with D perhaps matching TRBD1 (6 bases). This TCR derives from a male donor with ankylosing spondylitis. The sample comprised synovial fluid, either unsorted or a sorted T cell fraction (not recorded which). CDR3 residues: CSATQGRVEKLFF. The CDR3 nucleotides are TGCAGTGCAACCCAGGGGAGGGTTGAAAAACTGTTTTTT.